This T cell receptor (beta chain) stems from a study of metastatic and nonmetastatic thyroid tumors. Study-wide findings and caveats: Significantly greater TCR beta diversity was reportedly found in malignant thyroid tumors than in benign nodules (in blood and tumor).

Original processing notes: Construction of a distant-metastasis classifier for papillary thyroid cancer relied on CDR3 differences across clinicopathological groups. Using MiXCR, TCRdb reanalyzed the PCR reads. The V and J calls and clone size are TCRdb's, not the authors'. The data contain about 64,000 clones, roughly 16% of them singletons. On this clone itself: What it recognizes is unknown. The junction and the germline gene differ at one end; a read error may be behind it.

Thyroid surgery took place with no prior treatment in any patient. Germline V CDR1 and CDR2: SGHAT, FQNNGV. The CDR3 spans 15 residues. What was sequenced was blood. This clonotype originated in a male donor with papillary thyroid cancer or a benign thyroid nodule (not recorded which). Some clones in this sample may be carry-over from other donors' samples. The V call is TRBV11-2, the J call TRBJ2-5, with 7 bases matching TRBD1. The CDR3 loop reads CASTSIRHRGPQCDF. CDR3 nucleotide sequence: TGTGCCAGCACCTCAATCCGGCACAGGGGCCCGCAATGTGACTTC. Filled out from reference TRBV11-2 and TRBJ2-5, the complete variable domain reads EAGVAQSPRYKIIEKRQSVAFWCNPISGHATLYWYQQILGQGPKLLIQFQNNGVVDDSQLPKDRFSAERLKGVDSTLKIQPAKLEDSAVYLCASTSIRHRGPQCDFGPGTRLLVL.